These 22 T cell receptor beta chains originate from one sample sequenced in a study of control samples from healthy donors and cancer patients. Using immunoSEQ multiplex PCR, the repertoire was profiled, and TCRdb retains in-frame clones only, with some absent. The table records around 170,000 clones, around 90% of them present only once. The sequenced sample was blood. Receptors originate from a woman aged 50 to 65 in good health.

V is TRBV11-2 and J is TRBJ1-6; D uncertain. Germline CDR1 reads SGHAT; CDR2 reads FQNNGV. V lost 4 bases and J lost 9, with 16 bases in between. The CDR3 contains 15 residues. The DNA of the CDR3 is TGTGCCAGCAGCTCCCAAAGGACCCTGGGTTCACCCCTCCACTTT. Translating gives CASSSQRTLGSPLHF.

The rearrangement uses TRBV5-1 and TRBJ2-2, with D tentatively TRBD1 (5 bases). Germline CDR1 SGHRS, CDR2 YFSETQ. The CDR3 consists of 14 residues. Trimming stripped 5 bases from V and 4 bases from J, with 12 bases between. CDR3 bases: TGCGCCAGCAGGCCCATGGACACCACCGGGGAGCTGTTTTTT. Its translation is CASRPMDTTGELFF.

The chain employs TRBV19 and TRBJ2-1; either TRBD1 or TRBD2 may fit D (5 bases each). V dropped 1 base and J dropped 3 bases, with 13 bases sitting between them. The CDR3 is 16 amino acids. CDR1 is LNHDA, CDR2 SQIVND, per germline (reference sequence). CDR3 bases: TGTGCCAGTAGTATAGGAGGGGACGGACACTACAATGAGCAGTTCTTC. It is translated as CASSIGGDGHYNEQFF.

This clone was seen a single time. The CDR3 DNA sequence: TGCGCCAGCGCTCAACTAGCGGGGGGCACAGATACGCAGTATTTT. It codes for CASAQLAGGTDTQYF. This chain connects TRBV5-1 to TRBJ2-3, with 11 positions matching TRBD2. The V gene end was trimmed by 7 bases and the J gene end by 1 base; junction bases not matched to a gene: 5. Germline loops: CDR1 SGHRS, CDR2 YFSETQ. The CDR3 sequence is 15 residues long.

This clone was picked up one time. The rearrangement joins TRBV6-6 to TRBJ1-2; D unresolved. CDR1 and CDR2 from the germline V gene are MNHNY and SVGAGI (reference sequence). The CDR3 contains 12 residues. Trimming pared 0 bases from V and 6 bases from J, leaving 5 bases between. The CDR3 sequence is CASSYSGNGYTF. Here the CDR3 DNA reads TGTGCCAGCAGTTACTCAGGGAATGGCTACACCTTC.

The chain combines TRBV3-1 (or the pseudogene TRBV3-2) with TRBJ2-1; 7 positions agree with TRBD2. The junction had 6 bases not matched to a gene; V was cut back by 4 bases and J by 3 bases. Germline V gives CDR1 LGHDT, CDR2 YNNKEL (reference sequence). The CDR3 spans 15 residues. The CDR3 loop reads CASSRVGRGYNEQFF. The CDR3 coding sequence is TGTGCCAGCAGCCGTGTGGGGAGGGGCTACAATGAGCAGTTCTTC.

The V call is TRBV27, the J call TRBJ2-7; a weak D match, TRBD1 (5 bases). The germline gives CDR1 MNHEY, CDR2 SMNVEV (reference sequence). This CDR3 comprises 13 residues. Trimming cost V 3 bases and J 0 bases, with 6 bases left between them. Written as DNA, the CDR3 is TGTGCCAGCAGTTTTGGGGCCTCCTACGAGCAGTACTTC. Translating gives CASSFGASYEQYF.

V gene TRBV9 combines with J gene TRBJ2-3; D could derive from TRBD1 or TRBD2 (6 bases each). The CDR3 extends over 16 amino acids. Germline V lookup: CDR1 SGDLS, CDR2 YYNGEE. V was cut by 3 bases and J by 5 bases, with 19 bases left in between. The CDR3 nucleotides are TGTGCCAGCAGCGGGGGGGCGCGGGACGGGGGAGATACGCAGTATTTT. Translating it yields CASSGGARDGGDTQYF.

The rearrangement links TRBV7-9 to TRBJ2-3; TRBD1 agrees at 10 bases. The CDR3 loop spans 15 amino acids. J was trimmed by 7 bases and V by 4 bases; bases with no gene match: 8. Germline V gene data show CDR1 as SEHNR and CDR2 as FQNEAQ (reference sequence). CDR3 bases: TGTGCCAGCAGCTCCCCCGGGACAGGGGATTATACGCAGTATTTT. Protein: CASSSPGTGDYTQYF. Based on the CDR3 plus reference TRBV7-9 and TRBJ2-3, the full variable domain is DTGVSQNPRHKITKRGQNVTFRCDPISEHNRLYWYRQTLGQGPEFLTYFQNEAQLEKSRLLSDRFSAERPKGSFSTLEIQRTEQGDSAMYLCASSSPGTGDYTQYFGPGTRLTVL.

This chain links TRBV3-1 (or the pseudogene TRBV3-2) with TRBJ1-5; 9 bases fit TRBD1. From germline, CDR1 is LGHDT and CDR2 YNNKEL (reference sequence). The junction had 5 bases not matched to a gene; V was cut back by 1 base and J by 7 bases. The length of the CDR3 is 15 residues. The CDR3 nucleotides are TGTGCCAGCAGCCAAGCGACGGACAGGGGACAGCCCCAGCATTTT. Translating gives CASSQATDRGQPQHF.

This clone appeared a few times. The rearrangement links TRBV19 to TRBJ1-6, with a tentative D call TRBD1 (5 bases). Looked up from germline, CDR1 is LNHDA and CDR2 is SQIVND (reference sequence). The CDR3 sequence is 15 residues long. V was clipped by 3 bases and J by 8 bases, with 14 bases between them. For the CDR3, the DNA is TGTGCCAGTAGTATGGGACCGGGGTGGGATTCACCCCTCCACTTT. It encodes CASSMGPGWDSPLHF.

The rearrangement joins TRBV19 to TRBJ1-4; D is unclear. This CDR3 has 13 residues. V shed 5 bases and J shed 0 bases, with 4 bases lying between them. CDR1 and CDR2 from the germline V gene are LNHDA and SQIVND (reference sequence). Here the CDR3 DNA reads TGTGCCAGTAGTTCGGCAACTAATGAAAAACTGTTTTTT. Translated: CASSSATNEKLFF.

The chain couples TRBV25-1 to TRBJ1-5, with no clear D. CDR3 length: 13 residues. Germline V CDR1 and CDR2: MGHDK, SYGVNS. Between the trimmed V and J ends, which lost 4 bases and 5 bases, there was a span of 9 bases. DNA for the CDR3: TGTGCCAGCAGTGCGGTCGGGGATCAGCCCCAGCATTTT. This codes for CASSAVGDQPQHF.

Only one count was recorded for this clone. V usage is TRBV30 and J usage is TRBJ2-4; 9 bases are shared with TRBD1. V gave up 1 base and J gave up 1 base; unmatched junction bases: 5. The germline CDR1 and CDR2 sequences are GTSNPN and SVGIG (reference sequence). This CDR3 has 16 amino acids. The CDR3 loop is CAWSGGTGWAKNIQYF. In DNA form, the CDR3 reads TGTGCCTGGAGTGGGGGGACAGGGTGGGCCAAAAACATTCAGTACTTC.

The CDR3 bases are TGTGCCAGCAGCTTACTCGGGGCAGGGGGGCCCCAGCATTTT. Translating it yields CASSLLGAGGPQHF. The chain couples TRBV7-2 to TRBJ1-5, with 7 positions matching TRBD1. The junction had 7 bases not matched to a gene; V was cut back by 2 bases and J by 9 bases. Germline V gives CDR1 SGHTA, CDR2 FQGNSA. This CDR3 has 14 amino acids.

This chain links TRBV6-4 with TRBJ2-1; 14 bases are a match to TRBD2. The germline V gene has CDR1 MRHNA and CDR2 SNTAGT. The trim removed 6 bases at V and 10 bases at J, leaving 8 bases unmatched. The CDR3 is made up of 15 amino acids. CDR3: CASSPTSGRVSEQFF. The CDR3 DNA follows: TGTGCCAGCAGCCCGACTAGCGGGAGGGTGAGCGAGCAGTTCTTC.

CDR3 bases: TGTGCCAGCAGCCAATTGCCTGGGGGCGAAGAGACCCAGTACTTC. It encodes CASSQLPGGEETQYF. The gene calls are TRBV3-1 (or the pseudogene TRBV3-2) and TRBJ2-5; maybe TRBD1 (6 bases). V lost 2 bases and J 3 bases, leaving 13 bases between the germline ends. The length of the CDR3 is 15 residues. Germline V gives CDR1 LGHDT, CDR2 YNNKEL (reference sequence).

In its sample, this clone was seen once. The rearrangement uses TRBV6-5 and TRBJ1-1; no firm D call. The CDR3 runs to 15 residues. Trimming removed 4 bases at V and 4 bases at J, with 16 bases between. The germline CDR1 and CDR2 sequences are MNHEY and SVGAGI. CDR3 sequence: CASSSPLLSGTEAFF. In DNA, the CDR3 is TGTGCCAGCAGTTCACCCCTCCTGTCGGGCACTGAAGCTTTCTTT.

The chain uses TRBV6-5 and TRBJ2-6, with no clear D. Trimming took off 0 bases at V and 4 bases at J, with 7 bases between the two ends. Germline loops: CDR1 MNHEY, CDR2 SVGAGI. CDR3 length: 15 amino acids. The CDR3 DNA sequence: TGTGCCAGCAGTTACTCGGGTCCCGGGGCCAACGTCCTGACTTTC. Its translation is CASSYSGPGANVLTF.

This clone has only one observation. The chain joins TRBV7-2 to TRBJ2-3, with 8 bases identical to TRBD1. The CDR3 has 14 amino acids. Germline lookup yields CDR1 SGHTA and CDR2 FQGNSA. Unmatched junction bases numbered 3, after V lost 5 bases and J lost 2 bases. In nucleotides, the CDR3 is TGTGCCAGCAGCCGGACAGGGAACACAGATACGCAGTATTTT. This translates into CASSRTGNTDTQYF.

This chain uses TRBV7-8 with TRBJ2-1; 9 bases agree with TRBD1. This CDR3 has 12 residues. Germline CDR1 is SGHVS and CDR2 is FQNEAQ. V lost 5 bases to trimming and J lost 11 bases; unmatched junction nucleotides: 4. The CDR3, as DNA: TGTGCCAGCAGCCCCACAGGGGGCCAGCAGTTCTTC. Its protein product is CASSPTGGQQFF. The complete variable domain, with remaining parts taken from reference TRBV7-8 and TRBJ2-1, reads GAGVSQSPRYKVAKRGQDVALRCDPISGHVSLFWYQQALGQGPEFLTYFQNEAQLDKSGLPSDRFFAERPEGSVSTLKIQRTQQEDSAVYLCASSPTGGQQFFGPGTRLTVL.

The chain couples TRBV5-5 to TRBJ1-1; D not resolved. This CDR3 spans 13 amino acids. Germline CDR1 reads SGHKS; CDR2 reads YYEKEE (reference sequence). V gave up 1 base and J gave up 0 bases, with 4 bases separating them. CDR3 sequence reads: CASSLQLNTEAFF. The CDR3 coding sequence is TGTGCCAGCAGCTTGCAGTTGAACACTGAAGCTTTCTTT.